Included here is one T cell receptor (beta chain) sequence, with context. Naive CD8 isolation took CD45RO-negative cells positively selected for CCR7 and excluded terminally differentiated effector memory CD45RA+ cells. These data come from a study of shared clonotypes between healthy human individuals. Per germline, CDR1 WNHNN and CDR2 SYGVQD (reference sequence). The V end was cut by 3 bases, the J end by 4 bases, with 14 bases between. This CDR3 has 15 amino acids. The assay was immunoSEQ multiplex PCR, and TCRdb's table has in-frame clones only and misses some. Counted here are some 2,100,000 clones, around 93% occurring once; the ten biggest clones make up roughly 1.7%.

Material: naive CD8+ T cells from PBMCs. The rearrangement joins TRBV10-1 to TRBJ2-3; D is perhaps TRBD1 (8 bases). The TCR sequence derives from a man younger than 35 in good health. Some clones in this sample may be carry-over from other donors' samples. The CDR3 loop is CASSDRTGRADTQYF. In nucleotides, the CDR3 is TGCGCCAGCAGTGATCGGACAGGGAGGGCAGATACGCAGTATTTT.